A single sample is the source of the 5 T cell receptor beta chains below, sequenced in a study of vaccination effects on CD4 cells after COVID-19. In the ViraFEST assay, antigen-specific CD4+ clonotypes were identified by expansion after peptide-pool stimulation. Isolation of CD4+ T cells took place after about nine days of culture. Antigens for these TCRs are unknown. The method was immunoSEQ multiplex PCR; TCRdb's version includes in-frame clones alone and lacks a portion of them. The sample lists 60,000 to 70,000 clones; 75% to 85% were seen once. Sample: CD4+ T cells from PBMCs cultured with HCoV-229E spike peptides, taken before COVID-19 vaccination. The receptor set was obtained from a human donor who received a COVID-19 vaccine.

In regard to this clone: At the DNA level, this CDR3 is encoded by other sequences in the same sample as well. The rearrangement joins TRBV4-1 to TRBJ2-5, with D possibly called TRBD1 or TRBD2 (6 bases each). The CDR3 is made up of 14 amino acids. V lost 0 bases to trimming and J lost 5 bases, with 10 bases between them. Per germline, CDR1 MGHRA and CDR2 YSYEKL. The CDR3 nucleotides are TGCGCCAGCAGCCAAGACAGGGGAGGCGAGACCCAGTACTTC. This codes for CASSQDRGGETQYF.

The CDR3 loop is CASSLTGLPAEETQYF. The CDR3 bases are TGTGCCAGCAGCTTAACGGGGTTGCCCGCCGAAGAGACCCAGTACTTC. V is TRBV7-3 and J is TRBJ2-5; D gene uncertain. With 0 bases removed from V and 3 bases from J, the gap between germline ends came to 14 bases. The CDR3 sequence is 16 residues long. Germline CDR1 reads SGHTA; CDR2 reads FQGTGA.

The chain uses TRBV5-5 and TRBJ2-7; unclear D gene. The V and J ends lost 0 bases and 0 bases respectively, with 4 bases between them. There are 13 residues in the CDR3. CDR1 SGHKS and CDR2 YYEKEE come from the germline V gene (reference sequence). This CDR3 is CASSLAGSYEQYV. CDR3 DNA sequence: TGTGCCAGCAGCTTGGCCGGCTCCTACGAGCAGTACGTC.

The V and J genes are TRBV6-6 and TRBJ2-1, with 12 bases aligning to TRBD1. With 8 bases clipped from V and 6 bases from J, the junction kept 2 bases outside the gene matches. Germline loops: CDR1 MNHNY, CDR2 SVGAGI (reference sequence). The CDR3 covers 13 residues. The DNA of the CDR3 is TGTGCCAGCGGGGACAGGGGGCCCAATGAGCAGTTCTTC. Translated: CASGDRGPNEQFF.

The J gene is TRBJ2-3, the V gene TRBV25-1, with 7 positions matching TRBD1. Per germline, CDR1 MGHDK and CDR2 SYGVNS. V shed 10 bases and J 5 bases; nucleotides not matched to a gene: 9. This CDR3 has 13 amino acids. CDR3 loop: CATRGIGGDTQYF. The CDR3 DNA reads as TGTGCCACCAGGGGGATCGGAGGAGATACGCAGTATTTT.